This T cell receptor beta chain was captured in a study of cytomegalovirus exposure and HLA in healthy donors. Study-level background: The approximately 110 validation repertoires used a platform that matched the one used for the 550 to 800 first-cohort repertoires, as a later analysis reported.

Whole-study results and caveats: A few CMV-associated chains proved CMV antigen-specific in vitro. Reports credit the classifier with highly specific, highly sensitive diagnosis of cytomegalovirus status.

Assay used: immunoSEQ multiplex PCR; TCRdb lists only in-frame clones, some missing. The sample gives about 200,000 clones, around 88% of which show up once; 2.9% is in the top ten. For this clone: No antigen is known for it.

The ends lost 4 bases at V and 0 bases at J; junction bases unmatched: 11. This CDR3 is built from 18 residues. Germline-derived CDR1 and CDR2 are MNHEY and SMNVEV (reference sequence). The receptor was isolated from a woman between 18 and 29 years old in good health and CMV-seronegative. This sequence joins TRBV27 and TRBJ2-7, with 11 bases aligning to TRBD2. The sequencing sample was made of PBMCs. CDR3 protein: CASSSLTSGRWSSYEQYF. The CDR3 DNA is TGTGCCAGCAGTTCCCTAACTAGCGGGAGATGGAGCTCCTACGAGCAGTACTTC.